This T cell receptor (beta chain) comes out of a study of identical twins (dated by TCRdb to 2015 to 2016). With respect to the entire study: TCR alpha and beta repertoires from monozygotic twins, unrelated adults of various ages and cord blood were deep-sequenced to test whether fetal clonotypes persist. To rule out contamination, the twin experiments were replicated at different times with different library preparation protocols. The research as a whole found: Abundant cord blood beta clonotypes had fewer insertions, young adult naive repertoires showed a similar but weaker trend, and memory repertoires showed no such trend. Out-of-frame TCR alpha sharing in monozygotic twins was systematically underestimated by recombination models, whereas sharing between unrelated individuals was in agreement with the recombination models. Because the same donors could not be followed over many years, the conclusions relied on cross-sectional statistical analysis. Excess twin sharing in beta out-of-frame sequences was weaker because fewer shared sequences lowered the signal-to-noise ratio. Compared with coincidental sharing between unrelated individuals, an excess of low generation-probability sequences was observed among out-of-frame TCR alpha sequences shared between twins. Zero-insertion analyses could be partly confounded by invariant T cells such as MAIT and iNKT, although diverse VJ usage argued against such confounding for most clonotypes.

The library came from 5' RACE. The run used an Illumina HiSeq 2000. Template switching introduced a universal primer binding site; the final cDNA contained a unique molecular identifier, enabling accurate counting of TCR cDNA molecules. First-strand cDNA for TCR alpha and beta chains was synthesized from specific primers in the conserved constant-segment region. Each cDNA library was double barcoded, with a SMART-Mk sample barcode plus Illumina barcodes, to control for contamination. Two successive PCR steps introduced TruSeq adapter sequences along with Illumina sample barcodes. The Illumina HiSeq platform was used with custom primers to sequence TCR alpha and beta cDNA libraries. The authors' pipeline ran thus. MiGEC was used to process raw reads and extract unique molecular identifiers, and MiXCR was used to find CDR3 positions. For each individual, recombination models were inferred using an EM algorithm with the repgenHMM and IGoR tools. The analysis of shared clonotypes was done with the tcR package in R, with sharing normalized by the product of cloneset sizes. Out-of-frame nonproductive sequences were analyzed to study raw recombination free of thymic and clonal selection effects. TCRdb reworked the public reads: Q25 trimming with fastp, MiXCR clone assembly, productive beta chains retained. Every entry covers one CDR3 protein and lists the most common genes and DNA from its rows. It is TCRdb's table, rather than the study itself, that gives the V and J calls and clone size. The sample data list fewer than 900,000 distinct CDR3 sequences, and 18% of these were observed just once. The leading ten clones occupy approximately 14% of the sample.

This clonotype has just a few counts. The antigen this receptor binds is unknown. Base qualities were left out, and no much larger clone turns up one base away. All donors were healthy Caucasians. The twin cohort consisted of three pairs of female monozygotic twins, all aged about 18 to 29 years. Peripheral blood mononuclear cells were the source from which RNA for the TCR libraries was isolated. From the cysteine up to the phenylalanine, the CDR3 has a length of 14 residues. The only DNA kept is the CDR3, 42 bases in frame from the first base. V is reduced by 7 bases and J by 5 bases, leaving a spacing of 14 bases between them. The germline V gene specifies MNHNS as CDR1 and SASEGT as CDR2. These data also formed part of another study, on T cells expressing NK-cell markers. The second paper further reports: In sorted CD3+CD56+NKG2C+, CD3+CD56+NKG2C- and CD3+CD56-NKG2C+ T-cell subsets from several donors, TCR beta-chain repertoires were profiled. Among the eight sequenced donors, only one was HCMV-seronegative, while the other seven were HCMV-seropositive. To restrict sorting to alphabetaTCR-expressing T cells, an anti-gammadeltaTCR antibody was added in several experiments. For roughly six donors, the dominant CD3+CD56+NKG2C+ clonotypes were among the top 10 CD8+ clonotypes and accounted for about 1.0-7.5% of CD8+ T cells. Those dominant clonotypes were again the most abundant among CD3+CD56-NKG2C+ cells in a few donors, at about 25-60.1%. Whether the expanded NKG2C-expressing T cell clones were specific for HCMV antigens was left unclear. The study sequenced eight donors, all healthy volunteers chosen at random: three men and five women. HCMV serostatus was determined by detecting HCMV-specific IgG in serum with a commercial ELISA kit. Bulk peripheral blood T-cell repertoires were additionally sequenced from unsorted PBMC for several donors. MIGEC handled demultiplexing of the reads and grouping by UMI, while MiTCR was used to assemble and quantify clonotypes. To exclude erroneous sequences, only TCR cDNA sequences supported by at least two reads were retained. Downstream repertoire analysis used the tcR package, and clonotypes were matched across fractions by CDR3 nucleotide sequence plus V segment. VDJmatch was used to annotate antigen specificity against VDJdb, with one amino acid substitution allowed in CDR3.

The sample taken for sequencing was PBMCs. The receptor comes from a woman in her late teens or twenties in good health. Recombination joined TRBV6-1 with TRBJ2-2; no D gene call is confident. The nucleotide sequence is TGTGCCAGCATTCCAGCCGTGGGAACCGGGGAGCTGTTTTTT. This sequence encodes CASIPAVGTGELFF.